This entry lists 5 T cell receptor beta chains sequenced from one sample in a study of blood T cell repertoires in COVID-19. TCRdb's copy holds only in-frame clones and misses some; the assay was immunoSEQ multiplex PCR. The table lists some 140,000 clones, around 73% of them singletons. Sequenced sample: peripheral blood. All receptors come from a man between 60 and 75 years old who had recovered from COVID-19.

The rearrangement joins TRBV4-1 to TRBJ1-2, with 7 bases matching TRBD1. V trimming: 7 bases; J trimming: 0 bases; junction bases outside the gene matches: 11. This CDR3 has 16 residues. Per germline, CDR1 MGHRA and CDR2 YSYEKL. The CDR3 nucleotides are TGCGCCAGCAACAGAGGGACAGACAGACCTAACTATGGCTACACCTTC. Translated, it gives CASNRGTDRPNYGYTF.

The chain combines TRBV5-1 with TRBJ2-7; maybe TRBD1 (5 bases). Trimming removed 0 bases from V and 0 bases from J, with 7 bases in between. The CDR3 covers 14 residues. The germline V gene has CDR1 SGHRS and CDR2 YFSETQ. The CDR3 nucleotides are TGCGCCAGCAGCTTGGACAGGCCCTCCTACGAGCAGTACTTC. Translated: CASSLDRPSYEQYF.

This rearrangement joins TRBV15 to TRBJ2-6; no reliable D call. The CDR3 consists of 15 residues. Trimming stripped 3 bases from V and 0 bases from J, with 6 bases between. Germline CDR1 and CDR2: LNHNV and YYDKDF (reference sequence). The CDR3 DNA follows: TGTGCCACCAGCAGTTACACCTCTGGGGCCAACGTCCTGACTTTC. This sequence encodes CATSSYTSGANVLTF.

The chain couples TRBV5-1 to TRBJ2-1; 10 positions agree with TRBD2. With 1 base clipped from V and 5 bases from J, the junction kept 3 bases outside the gene matches. Germline loops: CDR1 SGHRS, CDR2 YFSETQ. The CDR3 has 15 amino acids. Here the CDR3 DNA reads TGCGCCAGCAGCTTGACTAGCGGGGTCGACAATGAGCAGTTCTTC. Translating it yields CASSLTSGVDNEQFF.

The chain uses TRBV9 and TRBJ2-3; D remains ambiguous. Germline V gene lookup returns CDR1 SGDLS and CDR2 YYNGEE. Trimming removed 2 bases from V and 0 bases from J, with 4 bases in between. The CDR3 loop spans 13 amino acids. The CDR3 bases are TGTGCCAGCAGCGTGTCTAGCACAGATACGCAGTATTTT. Protein sequence: CASSVSSTDTQYF. Looking up the rest from reference TRBV9 and TRBJ2-3 gives the full variable domain: DSGVTQTPKHLITATGQRVTLRCSPRSGDLSVYWYQQSLDQGLQFLIQYYNGEERAKGNILERFSAQQFPDLHSELNLSSLELGDSALYFCASSVSSTDTQYFGPGTRLTVL.